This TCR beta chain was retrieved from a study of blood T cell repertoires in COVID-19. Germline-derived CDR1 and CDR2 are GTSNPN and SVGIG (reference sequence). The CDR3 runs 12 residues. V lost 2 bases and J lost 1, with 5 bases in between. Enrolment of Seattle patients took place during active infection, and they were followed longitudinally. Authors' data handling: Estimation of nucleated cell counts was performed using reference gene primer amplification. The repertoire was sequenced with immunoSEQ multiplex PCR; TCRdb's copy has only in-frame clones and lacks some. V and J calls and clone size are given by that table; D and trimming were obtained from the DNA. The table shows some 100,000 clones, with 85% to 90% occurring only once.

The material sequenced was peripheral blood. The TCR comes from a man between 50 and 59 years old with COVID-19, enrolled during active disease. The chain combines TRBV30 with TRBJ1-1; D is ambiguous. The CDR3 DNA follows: TGTGCCTGGAGTTGGAGGAACACTGAAGCTTTCTTT. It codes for CAWSWRNTEAFF.